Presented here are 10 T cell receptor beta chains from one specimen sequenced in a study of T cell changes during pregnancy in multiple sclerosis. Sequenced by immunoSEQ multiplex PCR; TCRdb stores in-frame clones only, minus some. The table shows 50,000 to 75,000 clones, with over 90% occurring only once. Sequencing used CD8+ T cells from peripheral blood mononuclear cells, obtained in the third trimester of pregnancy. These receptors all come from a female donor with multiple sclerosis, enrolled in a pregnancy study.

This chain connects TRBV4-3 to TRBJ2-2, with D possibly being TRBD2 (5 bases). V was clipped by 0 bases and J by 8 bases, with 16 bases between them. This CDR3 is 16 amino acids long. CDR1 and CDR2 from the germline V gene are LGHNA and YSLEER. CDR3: CASSQDRGALVGELFF. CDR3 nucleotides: TGCGCCAGCAGCCAAGATCGGGGTGCCCTTGTGGGGGAGCTGTTTTTT.

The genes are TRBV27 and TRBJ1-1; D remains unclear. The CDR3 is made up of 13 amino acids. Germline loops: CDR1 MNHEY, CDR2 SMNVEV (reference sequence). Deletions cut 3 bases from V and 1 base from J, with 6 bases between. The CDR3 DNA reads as TGTGCCAGCAGTTTGACACCGAACACTGAAGCTTTCTTT. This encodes CASSLTPNTEAFF.

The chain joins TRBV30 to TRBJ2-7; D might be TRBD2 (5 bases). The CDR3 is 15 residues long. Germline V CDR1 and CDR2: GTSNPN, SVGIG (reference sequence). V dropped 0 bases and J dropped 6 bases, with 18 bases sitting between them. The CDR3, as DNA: TGTGCCTGGAGTGTACCGTTCAGAGGGTTCGGCGAGCAGTACTTC. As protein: CAWSVPFRGFGEQYF. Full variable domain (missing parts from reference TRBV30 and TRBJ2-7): SQTIHQWPATLVQPVGSPLSLECTVEGTSNPNLYWYRQAAGRGLQLLFYSVGIGQISSEVPQNLSASRPQDRQFILSSKKLLLSDSGFYLCAWSVPFRGFGEQYFGPGTRLTVT.

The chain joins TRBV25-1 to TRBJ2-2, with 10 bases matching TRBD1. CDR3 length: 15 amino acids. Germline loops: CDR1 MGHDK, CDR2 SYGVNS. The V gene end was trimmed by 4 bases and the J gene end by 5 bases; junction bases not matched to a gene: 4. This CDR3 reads CASSGGQGGTGELFF. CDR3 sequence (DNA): TGTGCCAGCAGTGGCGGACAGGGGGGGACCGGGGAGCTGTTTTTT.

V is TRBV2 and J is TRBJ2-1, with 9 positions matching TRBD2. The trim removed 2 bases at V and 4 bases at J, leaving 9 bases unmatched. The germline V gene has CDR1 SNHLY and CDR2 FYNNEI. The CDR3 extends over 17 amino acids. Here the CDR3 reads CASSEIRLAGLYNEQFF. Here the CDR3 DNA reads TGTGCCAGCAGTGAAATTAGGCTAGCGGGGCTATACAATGAGCAGTTCTTC.

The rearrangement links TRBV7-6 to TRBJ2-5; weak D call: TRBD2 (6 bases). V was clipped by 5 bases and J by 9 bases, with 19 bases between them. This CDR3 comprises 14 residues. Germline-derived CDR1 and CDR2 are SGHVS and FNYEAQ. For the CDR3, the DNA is TGTGCCAGCAGCGCGAGAACGGGGGTTTGGGCCCAGTACTTC. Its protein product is CASSARTGVWAQYF.

This CDR3 reads CASSLSEGLTEAFF. DNA for the CDR3: TGCGCCAGCAGCTTATCTGAGGGTTTGACTGAAGCTTTCTTT. The rearrangement links TRBV5-1 to TRBJ1-1, with D unclear. Trimming removed 2 bases from V and 5 bases from J, with 13 bases in between. The CDR3 spans 14 residues. Germline CDR1 and CDR2: SGHRS and YFSETQ.

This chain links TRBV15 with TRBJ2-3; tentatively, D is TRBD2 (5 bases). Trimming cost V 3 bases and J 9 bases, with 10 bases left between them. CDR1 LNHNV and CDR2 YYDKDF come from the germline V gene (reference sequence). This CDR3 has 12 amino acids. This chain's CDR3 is CATSSPPGTQYF. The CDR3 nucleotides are TGTGCCACCAGCAGTCCCCCGGGGACGCAGTATTTT.

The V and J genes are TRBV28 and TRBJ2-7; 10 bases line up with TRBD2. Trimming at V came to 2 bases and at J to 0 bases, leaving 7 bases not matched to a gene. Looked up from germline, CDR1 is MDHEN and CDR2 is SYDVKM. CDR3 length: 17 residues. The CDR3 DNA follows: TGTGCCAGCAGTTTAACAGCCGGGACTAGCGACTCCTACGAGCAGTACTTC. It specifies CASSLTAGTSDSYEQYF.

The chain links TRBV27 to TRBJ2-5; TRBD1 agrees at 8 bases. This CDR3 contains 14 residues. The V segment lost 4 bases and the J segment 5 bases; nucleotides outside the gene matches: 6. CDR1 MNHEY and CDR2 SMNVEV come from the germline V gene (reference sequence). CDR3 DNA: TGTGCCAGCAGTTGGAACAGGGGGTCGGAGACCCAGTACTTC. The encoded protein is CASSWNRGSETQYF.